The 19 T cell receptor beta chains below come from one sample, sequenced in a study of vaccination and CD4 T cells after COVID-19 (dated by TCRdb to the early 2020s). These receptors' antigens are unknown. Libraries were built with PCR. Sequencing instrument: Illumina iSeq 100. At the Johns Hopkins FTIC core, DNA from the cultured CD4+ T cells underwent TCR sequencing with the Oncomine TCR Beta short-read assay. TCRdb reprocessed the public reads (quality trimming at Q25 with fastp, clone calling with MiXCR) and kept in-frame beta chains. When rows share a CDR3 protein, they turn into one entry using the most common DNA and genes. The sample table lists approximately 12,000 distinct CDR3 sequences, around two fifths of them with a count of one. The ten largest account for about 25% of the sample. The intended sense of this specimen's treatment or condition label: roughly nine-day PBMC culture with coronavirus spike peptide pools or control peptides (ViraFEST assay).

The sequencing sample was made of cultured CD4+ T cells from blood. These receptors came from a human donor with COVID-19.

This clonotype was recorded a few times. The chain is built from TRBV6-1 and TRBJ2-5; D possibly corresponds to TRBD1 (7 bases). CDR1 and CDR2 from the germline V gene are MNHNS and SASEGT. The V and J ends lost 4 bases and 2 bases respectively, with 23 bases between them. The CDR3 has 18 residues. The CDR3 is CASSASLETRGTQETQYF. The CDR3 bases are TGTGCCAGCAGTGCGAGCCTTGAGACCAGGGGGACTCAAGAGACCCAGTACTTC.

This chain links TRBV6-1 with TRBJ2-7; D may correspond to TRBD1 or TRBD2 (5 bases each). Germline V gene data show CDR1 as MNHNS and CDR2 as SASEGT. The ends were cut back, 5 bases at V and 3 bases at J, with 11 bases in the middle. The CDR3 is 13 residues long. DNA of the CDR3: TGTGCCAGCAGTCCGACAGCGGACTACGAGCAGTACTTC. Translated, it gives CASSPTADYEQYF.

This clonotype was seen more than once but under ten times. This rearrangement joins TRBV5-8 to TRBJ2-5; TRBD1 matches 8 bases. V dropped 2 bases and J dropped 4; count of bases not matched to a gene: 7. The germline CDR1 and CDR2 sequences are SGHTS and YDEGEE. This CDR3 has 15 amino acids. Here the CDR3 reads CASSFATGARETQYF. CDR3 bases: TGTGCCAGCAGCTTTGCGACAGGGGCTCGAGAGACCCAGTACTTC.

The gene calls are TRBV20-1 and TRBJ2-3; 10 bases match TRBD2. Germline V lookup: CDR1 DFQATT, CDR2 SNEGSKA (reference sequence). This CDR3 is built from 13 residues. The CDR3 bases are TGCAGGAGCGGGGGGGCCTACACAGATACGCAGTATTTT. Protein product: CRSGGAYTDTQYF.

Only a few counts were recorded for this clonotype. This chain links TRBV7-2 with TRBJ1-6; unclear D gene. V shed 1 base and J shed 9 bases, with 16 bases lying between them. This CDR3 has 16 amino acids. Germline CDR1 reads SGHTA; CDR2 reads FQGNSA. The CDR3 protein is CASSLETTTASSPLHF. The CDR3 nucleotides are TGTGCCAGCAGCTTAGAGACAACTACCGCCAGTTCACCCCTCCACTTT.

The genes are TRBV7-3 and TRBJ2-1, with 14 bases lining up with TRBD2. V gave up 2 bases and J gave up 7 bases; unmatched junction bases: 1. This CDR3 is 15 amino acids long. CDR1 is SGHTA, CDR2 FQGTGA, per germline. The CDR3 sequence: CASSLGTSGGNEQFF. For the CDR3, the DNA is TGTGCCAGCAGCTTAGGGACTAGCGGGGGTAATGAGCAGTTCTTC.

This clonotype appeared a few times. The genes are TRBV5-1 and TRBJ1-1, with D maybe TRBD1 (6 bases). Germline CDR1 and CDR2: SGHRS and YFSETQ. There are 13 residues in the CDR3. V was pared by 3 bases and J by 10 bases, with 16 bases between. The CDR3 DNA reads as TGCGCCAGCAGCTCCGACGGGGTAGGGGGAGCTTTCTTT. It translates to CASSSDGVGGAFF.

This clonotype was seen a handful of times. V usage is TRBV6-1 and J usage is TRBJ1-5; possibly TRBD1 for D (6 bases). The CDR3 runs to 13 residues. The V gene's germline CDR1 is MNHNS and CDR2 SASEGT. V was trimmed by 6 bases and J by 7 bases, leaving 13 bases between them. The CDR3 DNA reads as TGTGCCAGCAGGGGGGCGGATACCCAGCCCCAGCATTTT. Protein: CASRGADTQPQHF.

The rearrangement links TRBV11-3 to TRBJ2-1, with 8 bases identical to TRBD1. With 0 bases clipped from V and 12 bases from J, the junction kept 4 bases outside the gene matches. This CDR3 spans 13 amino acids. CDR1 and CDR2 (germline): SGHNT, YENEEA. The chain's CDR3 is CASSLEQGAGQFF. CDR3 coding DNA: TGTGCCAGCAGCTTAGAGCAGGGGGCGGGGCAGTTCTTC.

The CDR3 sequence: CASSLGPVSLTGELFF. For the CDR3, the DNA is TGTGCCAGCAGCTTGGGCCCAGTTTCGCTAACCGGGGAGCTGTTTTTT. This sequence joins TRBV5-6 and TRBJ2-2; no clear D. Germline V gene lookup returns CDR1 SGHDT and CDR2 YYEEEE. The germline V and J ends were trimmed by 0 bases and 5 bases, with 14 bases remaining between them. The CDR3 is 16 residues long.

This clonotype appeared a few times. The chain has TRBV20-1 and TRBJ2-3; the D gene is possibly TRBD2 (7 bases). The CDR3 is 13 amino acids. CDR1 and CDR2 from the germline V gene are DFQATT and SNEGSKA (reference sequence). The V end lost 5 bases, the J end lost 4 bases, and 13 bases lay between the germline ends. This CDR3 is CSAGGGAADTQYF. The CDR3 bases are TGCAGTGCTGGAGGGGGGGCCGCAGATACGCAGTATTTT.

This clonotype was seen only a few times. CDR3: CATSRDAARRNQPQHF. The CDR3 bases are TGTGCCACCAGCAGAGATGCTGCCAGGCGCAATCAGCCCCAGCATTTT. J is TRBJ1-5 and V is TRBV15; D remains ambiguous. Trimming left V 0 bases short and J 2 bases short, with 11 bases between. Germline V gene sequence: CDR1 LNHNV, CDR2 YYDKDF (reference sequence). CDR3 length equals 16 residues.

The CDR3 DNA sequence: TGCGCCAGCAGCTTAGGGACTAGCGGATCCACAGATACGCAGTATTTT. The encoded protein is CASSLGTSGSTDTQYF. The V gene is TRBV5-1, the J gene TRBJ2-3; 11 bases are a match to TRBD2. This CDR3 contains 16 residues. Per germline, CDR1 SGHRS and CDR2 YFSETQ. J gave up 2 bases and V 2 bases, and 4 bases lay outside the gene matches. The full variable domain, completed using reference TRBV5-1 and TRBJ2-3, is KAGVTQTPRYLIKTRGQQVTLSCSPISGHRSVSWYQQTPGQGLQFLFEYFSETQRNKGNFPGRFSGRQFSNSRSEMNVSTLELGDSALYLCASSLGTSGSTDTQYFGPGTRLTVL.

CDR3 coding DNA: TGTGCCAGCAGTCAAGGCGGACAGGGGGCTTCGGCTTTCTTT. Protein product: CASSQGGQGASAFF. The chain recombines TRBV6-1 with TRBJ1-1; 11 bases match TRBD1. CDR3 length: 14 residues. CDR1 MNHNS and CDR2 SASEGT come from the germline V gene. Trimming cost V 5 bases and J 11 bases; bases outside gene matches: 10.

This clonotype was found a few times. V gene TRBV7-8 combines with J gene TRBJ2-2; D is perhaps TRBD1 (6 bases). V lost 5 bases, J lost 2 bases, and 15 bases lay in between. The CDR3 length is 16 residues. The germline CDR1 and CDR2 sequences are SGHVS and FQNEAQ. The CDR3 loop reads CASSLSWGPNTGELFF. The CDR3 coding sequence is TGTGCCAGCAGCCTAAGCTGGGGGCCTAACACCGGGGAGCTGTTTTTT.

The V call is TRBV6-2 or TRBV6-3, the J call TRBJ2-3; TRBD2 agrees at 8 bases. V lost 5 bases, J lost 4 bases, and 8 bases stayed unmatched. This CDR3 has 15 residues. Germline V lookup: CDR1 MNHEY, CDR2 SVGEGT. The CDR3 DNA is TGTGCCAGCAGTGACCCGGGGGGGATCGCAGATACGCAGTATTTT. It specifies CASSDPGGIADTQYF.

This chain uses TRBV10-2 with TRBJ1-5; the D gene is possibly TRBD1 (5 bases). Looked up from germline, CDR1 is WSHSY and CDR2 is SAAADI. The CDR3 is 17 residues long. In nucleotides, the CDR3 is TGCCCTAAAGCAGTGAAGATCAGGGAAGGACGCAATCAGCCCCAGCATTTT. Residues: CPKAVKIREGRNQPQHF.

V is TRBV21-1 and J is TRBJ1-4; the table's D call, TRBD1, has no DNA check behind it. TRBV21-1 is labeled a pseudogene. The CDR3 has 15 residues. The CDR3 DNA reads as TGTGCCAGCAGCTCCAAGACAGTGGGGCCTGAAAAACTGTTTTTT. Residues: CASSSKTVGPEKLFF.

This clonotype was found a few times. J is TRBJ1-2 and V is TRBV15; a weak D match, TRBD1 (6 bases). With 5 bases removed from V and 6 bases from J, the gap between germline ends came to 19 bases. Germline loops: CDR1 LNHNV, CDR2 YYDKDF (reference sequence). There are 15 residues in the CDR3. The CDR3 DNA reads TGTGCCACCAGCTCCAACAAAGGGGGGTTGGATGGCTACACCTTC. Residues: CATSSNKGGLDGYTF.